The next 32 T cell receptor beta chains were all read from a single sample in a study of T cells in tumors after PD-1 blockade. Clones were read by immunoSEQ multiplex PCR, and TCRdb kept only the in-frame ones, dropping some. The table includes 60,000 or so clones, over 75% detected once. Specimen: PBMCs, collected before anti-PD-1 treatment. All receptors derive from a human donor with basal cell carcinoma.

The V gene is TRBV18, the J gene TRBJ2-3, with 9 positions matching TRBD1. Trimming took 6 bases from V and 6 from J; bases not matched to a gene: 13. Germline V gives CDR1 KGHSH, CDR2 LQKENI. This CDR3 is built from 16 residues. Written as DNA, the CDR3 is TGTGCCAGCTCGTCTCGACAGGGGGGCCGGAGGGATACGCAGTATTTT. Amino acids: CASSSRQGGRRDTQYF.

This clone was seen only a few times. The chain employs TRBV14 and TRBJ1-1, with D unclear. Germline CDR1 and CDR2: SGHDN and FVKESK. Deletions cut 0 bases from V and 0 bases from J, with 5 bases between. CDR3 size: 14 residues. The CDR3 reads CASSQDLMNTEAFF. The CDR3 DNA follows: TGTGCCAGCAGCCAAGATCTTATGAACACTGAAGCTTTCTTT.

The rearrangement joins TRBV7-9 to TRBJ2-5; D gene unclear. This CDR3 has 13 residues. The V and J ends lost 5 bases and 0 bases respectively, with 7 bases between them. Germline V CDR1 and CDR2: SEHNR, FQNEAQ (reference sequence). The CDR3 nucleotides are TGTGCCAGCAGCGATGACAACCAAGAGACCCAGTACTTC. Encoded protein: CASSDDNQETQYF.

The chain joins TRBV5-8 to TRBJ2-7; no reliable D call. V was trimmed by 3 bases and J by 3 bases, leaving 13 bases between them. CDR1 and CDR2 (germline): SGHTS, YDEGEE. The CDR3 contains 14 residues. The CDR3 bases are TGTGCCAGCAGCTATAACTCTGTATACTACGAGCAGTACTTC. It translates to CASSYNSVYYEQYF.

This clone has just a few counts. The chain uses TRBV30 and TRBJ1-3, with 7 bases aligning to TRBD1. J gave up 1 base and V 2 bases, and 5 bases lay outside the gene matches. Germline lookup yields CDR1 GTSNPN and CDR2 SVGIG (reference sequence). CDR3 length: 15 residues. The CDR3 spells CAWSKQGKSGNTIYF. CDR3 sequence (DNA): TGTGCCTGGAGTAAACAGGGGAAATCTGGAAACACCATATATTTT.

The chain carries TRBV7-9 and TRBJ1-1; TRBD1 matches at 7 bases. Per germline, CDR1 SEHNR and CDR2 FQNEAQ (reference sequence). Trimming at V came to 5 bases and at J to 14 bases, leaving 14 bases not matched to a gene. This CDR3 is 13 amino acids long. The CDR3 here is CASSAGTAGPPFF. CDR3 nucleotide sequence: TGTGCCAGCAGCGCTGGGACAGCCGGGCCCCCGTTCTTT.

This clone has only a few counts. The rearrangement links TRBV5-4 to TRBJ2-7, with D perhaps TRBD1 or TRBD2 (5 bases each). Trimming removed 3 bases at V and 2 bases at J, with 15 bases between. From germline, CDR1 is SGHNT and CDR2 YYREEE (reference sequence). The CDR3 sequence is 15 residues long. The chain's CDR3 is CASSSKLGDPYEQYF. CDR3 nucleotide sequence: TGTGCCAGCAGCTCCAAATTGGGGGATCCCTACGAGCAGTACTTC.

This clone has just a few counts. This chain connects TRBV5-1 to TRBJ1-1; possible D gene TRBD1, 6 bases. The V end was cut by 0 bases, the J end by 4 bases, with 10 bases between. The CDR3 consists of 14 residues. Per the germline V gene, CDR1 is SGHRS and CDR2 is YFSETQ. The CDR3: CASSLATGATEAFF. The CDR3 DNA reads TGCGCCAGCAGCTTGGCCACGGGGGCCACTGAAGCTTTCTTT.

This rearrangement joins TRBV14 to TRBJ1-4, with a possible D match to TRBD1 (6 bases). The V gene's germline CDR1 is SGHDN and CDR2 FVKESK. V was clipped by 4 bases and J by 8 bases, with 14 bases between them. The CDR3 length is 14 residues. The CDR3 bases are TGTGCCAGCAGCCCACAGGGTGTAGCGGAAAAACTGTTTTTT. Translating gives CASSPQGVAEKLFF. The variable domain in full, with the rest retrieved from reference TRBV14 and TRBJ1-4, is EAGVTQFPSHSVIEKGQTVTLRCDPISGHDNLYWYRRVMGKEIKFLLHFVKESKQDESGMPNNRFLAERTGGTYSTLKVQPAELEDSGVYFCASSPQGVAEKLFFGSGTQLSVL.

This clone was observed once. The J gene is TRBJ1-2, the V gene TRBV3-1 (or the pseudogene TRBV3-2), with D unclear. Per germline, CDR1 LGHDT and CDR2 YNNKEL (reference sequence). V gave up 3 bases and J gave up 4 bases, with 3 bases separating them. The CDR3 has 11 amino acids. In nucleotides, the CDR3 is TGTGCCAGCAGCCAGGCCTATGGCTACACCTTC. Translating it yields CASSQAYGYTF.

This clone has just a few counts. The chain joins TRBV5-4 to TRBJ2-1, with unresolved D. The CDR3 is made up of 12 amino acids. Germline-derived CDR1 and CDR2 are SGHNT and YYREEE (reference sequence). Trimming cost V 0 bases and J 9 bases, with 7 bases left between them. The CDR3 reads CASSLDLREQFF. CDR3 nucleotides: TGTGCCAGCAGCTTGGACCTGCGTGAGCAGTTCTTC.

The chain joins TRBV7-8 to TRBJ2-7; perhaps TRBD2 as D (5 bases). The CDR3 has 18 residues. The V gene's germline CDR1 is SGHVS and CDR2 FQNEAQ. Trimming shortened V by 0 bases and J by 1 base, and 19 bases separated the two germline ends. CDR3 DNA: TGTGCCAGCAGCTTAGCGACTATTTCCCCTATACCATCCTACGAGCAGTACTTC. Translation: CASSLATISPIPSYEQYF.

The rearrangement uses TRBV6-1 and TRBJ2-3; D uncertain. The germline V and J ends were trimmed by 0 bases and 0 bases, with 13 bases remaining between them. From germline, CDR1 is MNHNS and CDR2 SASEGT. This CDR3 is 17 amino acids long. CDR3 in amino acids: CASSEAKGRTSTDTQYF. The CDR3 coding sequence is TGTGCCAGCAGTGAAGCGAAAGGACGGACCAGCACAGATACGCAGTATTTT.

The CDR3 reads CASSPPGKGATGELFF. Here the CDR3 DNA reads TGTGCCAGCTCCCCCCCGGGGAAGGGAGCCACCGGGGAGCTGTTTTTT. The rearrangement uses TRBV18 and TRBJ2-2, with D maybe TRBD2 (5 bases). Germline CDR1 and CDR2: KGHSH and LQKENI. The V gene lost 6 bases and the J gene lost 4 bases, with 18 bases spanning the gap. The CDR3 consists of 16 residues.

The chain uses TRBV6-5 and TRBJ1-1, with D possibly TRBD1 on 5 matching bases. Germline values: CDR1 MNHEY, CDR2 SVGAGI. The CDR3 loop spans 14 amino acids. Trimming left V 2 bases short and J 1 base short, with 8 bases between. CDR3 sequence reads: CASSYDRANTEAFF. In DNA form, the CDR3 reads TGTGCCAGCAGTTACGACAGAGCGAACACTGAAGCTTTCTTT.

The chain recombines TRBV5-1 with TRBJ2-1, with D unresolved. Trimming shortened V by 1 base and J by 7 bases, and 15 bases separated the two germline ends. In germline, CDR1 is SGHRS, CDR2 YFSETQ. The CDR3 has 15 amino acids. CDR3 sequence (DNA): TGCGCCAGCAGCTTGTCCGCGACTGTTCTGAATGAGCAGTTCTTC. Its protein product is CASSLSATVLNEQFF.

This clone has more than one count but fewer than ten. CDR3 residues: CASSASGQNSGNTIYF. Here the CDR3 DNA reads TGCGCCAGCAGCGCATCGGGACAGAACTCTGGAAACACCATATATTTT. This rearrangement joins TRBV5-1 to TRBJ1-3, with TRBD1 identical over 7 bases. Germline trimming cut 4 bases from V and 0 bases from J; bases unmatched to any gene: 7. CDR1 is SGHRS and CDR2 is YFSETQ in the germline V gene. This CDR3 has 16 amino acids.

V and J are TRBV18 and TRBJ2-7, with unresolved D. From germline, CDR1 is KGHSH and CDR2 LQKENI. The V gene lost 4 bases and the J gene lost 2 bases, with 12 bases spanning the gap. This CDR3 contains 14 residues. The DNA for the CDR3 is TGTGCCAGCTCACAGGGCCCTCCCCCCTACGAGCAGTACTTC. Protein sequence: CASSQGPPPYEQYF.

The chain links TRBV3-1 (or the pseudogene TRBV3-2) to TRBJ2-7; maybe TRBD2 (6 bases). This CDR3 has 14 amino acids. Germline V CDR1 and CDR2: LGHDT, YNNKEL (reference sequence). The V and J ends lost 1 base and 3 bases respectively, with 10 bases between them. This CDR3 is CASSQGGGLYEQYF. The DNA of the CDR3 is TGTGCCAGCAGCCAAGGTGGAGGGCTCTACGAGCAGTACTTC.

The gene calls are TRBV5-1 and TRBJ2-3; perhaps TRBD1 as D (5 bases). The CDR3 runs to 14 residues. Between the trimmed V and J ends, which lost 4 bases and 0 bases, there was a span of 9 bases. The germline V gene has CDR1 SGHRS and CDR2 YFSETQ. The CDR3 loop is CASSDGHSTDTQYF. The DNA for the CDR3 is TGCGCCAGCAGCGACGGACATAGCACAGATACGCAGTATTTT. The full variable domain, in which reference TRBV5-1 and TRBJ2-3 provide the parts outside the CDR3, is KAGVTQTPRYLIKTRGQQVTLSCSPISGHRSVSWYQQTPGQGLQFLFEYFSETQRNKGNFPGRFSGRQFSNSRSEMNVSTLELGDSALYLCASSDGHSTDTQYFGPGTRLTVL.

The chain employs TRBV18 and TRBJ2-2; D is possibly TRBD2 (6 bases). Between the trimmed V and J ends, which lost 6 bases and 9 bases, there was a span of 17 bases. Germline V CDR1 and CDR2: KGHSH, LQKENI. The CDR3 has 14 residues. The CDR3 DNA sequence: TGTGCCAGCTCCGTTTCGACGGGGGTATGGGAGCTGTTTTTT. It encodes CASSVSTGVWELFF.

The chain is built from TRBV19 and TRBJ1-1; D might be TRBD1 (5 bases). The CDR3 spans 16 residues. V lost 2 bases to trimming and J lost 8 bases, with 21 bases between them. Per the germline V gene, CDR1 is LNHDA and CDR2 is SQIVND (reference sequence). The CDR3 DNA is TGTGCCAGTAGTATATCATCGGGCAGAGGGGCGGAGGAAGCTTTCTTT. Its protein product is CASSISSGRGAEEAFF. The full variable domain, its missing parts supplied by reference TRBV19 and TRBJ1-1, is DGGITQSPKYLFRKEGQNVTLSCEQNLNHDAMYWYRQDPGQGLRLIYYSQIVNDFQKGDIAEGYSVSREKKESFPLTVTSAQKNPTAFYLCASSISSGRGAEEAFFGQGTRLTVV.

The V and J genes are TRBV29-1 and TRBJ2-7; D gene unclear. There are 11 residues in the CDR3. The V end lost 1 base, the J end lost 4 bases, and 5 bases lay between the germline ends. CDR1 is SQVTM and CDR2 is ANQGSEA in the germline V gene. The CDR3 here is CSVEVGYEQYF. CDR3 DNA: TGCAGCGTTGAAGTGGGGTACGAGCAGTACTTC.

This sequence joins TRBV7-8 and TRBJ2-6; D remains unclear. CDR1 is SGHVS and CDR2 is FQNEAQ in the germline V gene. The CDR3 covers 17 residues. The V end lost 5 bases, the J end lost 3 bases, and 17 bases lay between the germline ends. CDR3 residues: CASSATSVGFGANVLTF. CDR3 coding DNA: TGTGCCAGCAGCGCGACCTCCGTCGGCTTTGGGGCCAACGTCCTGACTTTC.

The chain couples TRBV1 to TRBJ2-1. TRBV1 is a listed pseudogene. There are 16 residues in the CDR3. Here the CDR3 reads CTSSQDQGGHPNEQFF. CDR3 bases: TGCACCAGCAGCCAAGATCAGGGGGGGCACCCCAATGAGCAGTTCTTC.

V usage is TRBV2 and J usage is TRBJ2-1, with a weak D call TRBD2 (6 bases). Trimming took off 9 bases at V and 5 bases at J, with 20 bases between the two ends. From germline, CDR1 is SNHLY and CDR2 FYNNEI. The CDR3 has 15 residues. The CDR3 loop is CASNSNPGGNNEQFF. The CDR3 coding sequence is TGTGCCAGTAATAGTAACCCCGGGGGTAACAATGAGCAGTTCTTC.

As DNA, the CDR3 is TGCAGCGTTGAGGCAGGGCGGAATGGCTACACCTTC. Protein: CSVEAGRNGYTF. This rearrangement joins TRBV29-1 to TRBJ1-2; the D gene is possibly TRBD1 (5 bases). Trimming pared 3 bases from V and 6 bases from J, leaving 11 bases between. Germline CDR1 and CDR2: SQVTM and ANQGSEA. The CDR3 has 12 residues.

The chain has TRBV30 and TRBJ1-1; D is unclear. CDR1 and CDR2 (germline): GTSNPN, SVGIG (reference sequence). Trimming shortened V by 4 bases and J by 3 bases, and 6 bases separated the two germline ends. The CDR3 runs to 11 residues. The CDR3 DNA reads as TGTGCCTGGAAAAGGGACACTGAAGCTTTCTTT. It is translated as CAWKRDTEAFF.

The V gene is TRBV18, the J gene TRBJ2-1; TRBD2 matches at 10 bases. The CDR3 spans 15 residues. With 3 bases clipped from V and 10 bases from J, the junction kept 9 bases outside the gene matches. The germline V gene has CDR1 KGHSH and CDR2 LQKENI. In DNA, the CDR3 is TGTGCCAGCTCACCCTCTAGCGGGGGCCAAAGAGAGCAGTTCTTC. Residues: CASSPSSGGQREQFF.

This chain connects TRBV7-9 to TRBJ2-2, with D unresolved. Between the trimmed V and J ends, which lost 2 bases and 8 bases, there was a span of 15 bases. The germline V gene encodes CDR1 SEHNR and CDR2 FQNEAQ (reference sequence). This CDR3 region has 15 residues. The CDR3 sequence: CASSLSETGNGELFF. In DNA form, the CDR3 reads TGTGCCAGCAGCTTATCGGAGACTGGGAATGGGGAGCTGTTTTTT.

The chain uses TRBV25-1 and TRBJ1-3; the match to TRBD1 covers 7 bases. The junction had 7 bases not matched to a gene; V was cut back by 6 bases and J by 2 bases. Germline V gene sequence: CDR1 MGHDK, CDR2 SYGVNS. The CDR3 is 15 amino acids. This chain's CDR3 is CASRPWGQTGNTIYF. The CDR3 bases are TGTGCCAGCAGACCCTGGGGACAGACTGGAAACACCATATATTTT.

In DNA, the CDR3 is TGTGCCAGCAGTGAAAGAGGTGACACTGAAGCTTTCTTT. As protein: CASSERGDTEAFF. This chain connects TRBV6-1 to TRBJ1-1, with D hard to call. Trimming cost V 2 bases and J 3 bases, with 7 bases left between them. The CDR3 is 13 amino acids. Germline V CDR1 and CDR2: MNHNS, SASEGT.